Described below is a single T cell receptor (beta chain) sequence and its context. The antigen remains unidentified. Other DNA variants within this sample encode the same CDR3. Researchers ran the PCR with 60 Vbeta and 13 Jbeta primers. Sequenced by immunoSEQ multiplex PCR; TCRdb stores in-frame clones only, minus some. The table has more than 140,000 clones, roughly four fifths seen once. The data were obtained in a study of cytomegalovirus exposure and HLA in healthy donors. Study overall: Genetic ancestry analysis placed over 65% of the 300 to 500 donors that were genotyped in the Caucasian-associated cluster. Study results and limitations: Later analysis found that TCR beta chains associated with HLA were more clonally expanded than other, equally common chains. In an earlier analysis, productive rearrangement rates for most beta V segments clustered near 87% or 30%. Most TCR sequences were rare, but some public TCRs occurred in many donors.

The CDR3 is 14 amino acids. Germline V CDR1 and CDR2: SGHTA, FQGNSA. V was pared by 4 bases and J by 7 bases, with 11 bases between. The rearrangement joins TRBV7-2 to TRBJ1-6; D perhaps matches TRBD1 (6 bases). This clonotype was sampled from a man younger than 45 in good health and CMV-seropositive. Sequencing was performed on PBMCs. CDR3 bases: TGTGCCAGCAGCTCCAGGGGTGGGAATTCACCCCTCCACTTT. Translation: CASSSRGGNSPLHF.